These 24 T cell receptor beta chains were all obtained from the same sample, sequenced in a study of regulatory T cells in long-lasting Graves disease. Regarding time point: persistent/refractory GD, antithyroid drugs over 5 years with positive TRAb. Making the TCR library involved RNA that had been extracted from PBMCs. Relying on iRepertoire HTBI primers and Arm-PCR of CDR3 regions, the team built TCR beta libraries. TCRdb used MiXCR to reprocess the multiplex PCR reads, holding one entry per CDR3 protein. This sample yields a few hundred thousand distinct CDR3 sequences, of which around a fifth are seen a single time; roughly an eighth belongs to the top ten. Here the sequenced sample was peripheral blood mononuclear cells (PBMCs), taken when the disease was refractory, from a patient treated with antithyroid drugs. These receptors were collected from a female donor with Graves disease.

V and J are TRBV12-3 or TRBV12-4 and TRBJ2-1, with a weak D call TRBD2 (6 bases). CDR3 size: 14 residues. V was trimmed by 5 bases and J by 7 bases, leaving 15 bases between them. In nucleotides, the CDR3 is TGTGCCAGCAGTGTAGGCGGTGGGGGGAATGAGCAGTTCTTC. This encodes CASSVGGGGNEQFF.

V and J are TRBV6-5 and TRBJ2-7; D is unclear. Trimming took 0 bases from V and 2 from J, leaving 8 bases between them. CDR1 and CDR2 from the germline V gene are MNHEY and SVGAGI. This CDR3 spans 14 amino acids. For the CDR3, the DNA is TGTGCCAGCAGTTACTCGAACCCGCCCTACGAGCAGTACTTC. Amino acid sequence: CASSYSNPPYEQYF.

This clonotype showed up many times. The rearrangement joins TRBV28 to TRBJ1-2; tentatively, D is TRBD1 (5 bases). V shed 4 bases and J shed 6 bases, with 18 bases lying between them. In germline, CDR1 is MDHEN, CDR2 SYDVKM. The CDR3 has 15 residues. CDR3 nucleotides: TGTGCCAGCAGTTCGACACGTAGGGGTACCGATGGCTACACCTTC. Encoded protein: CASSSTRRGTDGYTF.

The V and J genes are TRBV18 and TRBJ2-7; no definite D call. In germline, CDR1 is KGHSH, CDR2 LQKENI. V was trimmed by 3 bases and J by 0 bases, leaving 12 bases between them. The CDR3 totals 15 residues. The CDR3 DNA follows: TGTGCCAGCTCACCCAGCGCAGAAAGCTCCTACGAGCAGTACTTC. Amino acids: CASSPSAESSYEQYF.

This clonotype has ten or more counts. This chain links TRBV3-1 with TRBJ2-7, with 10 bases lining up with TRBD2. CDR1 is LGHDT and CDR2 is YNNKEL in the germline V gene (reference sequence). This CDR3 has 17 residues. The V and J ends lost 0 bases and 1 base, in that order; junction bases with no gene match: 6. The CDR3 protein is CASSQDLAGEVSYEQYF. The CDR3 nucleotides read TGTGCCAGCAGCCAAGACCTAGCGGGAGAAGTGTCCTACGAGCAGTACTTC.

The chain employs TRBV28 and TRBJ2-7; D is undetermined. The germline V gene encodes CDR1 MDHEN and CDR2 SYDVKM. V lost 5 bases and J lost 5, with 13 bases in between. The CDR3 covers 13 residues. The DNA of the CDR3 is TGTGCCAGCAGTGTCGTCCCTCCGGACGAGCAGTACTTC. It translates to CASSVVPPDEQYF.

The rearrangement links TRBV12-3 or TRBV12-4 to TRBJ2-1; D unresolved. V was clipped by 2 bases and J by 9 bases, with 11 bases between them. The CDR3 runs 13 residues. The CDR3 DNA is TGTGCCAGCAGTTTATATGGGTTGCGTGAGCAGTTCTTC. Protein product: CASSLYGLREQFF.

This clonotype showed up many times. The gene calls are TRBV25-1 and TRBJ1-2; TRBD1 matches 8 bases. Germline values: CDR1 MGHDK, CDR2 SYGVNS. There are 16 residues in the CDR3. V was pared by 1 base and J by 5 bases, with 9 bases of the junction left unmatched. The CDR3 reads CASSELYRDRQYGYTF. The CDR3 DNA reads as TGTGCCAGCAGTGAATTGTACCGGGACAGGCAATATGGCTACACCTTC.

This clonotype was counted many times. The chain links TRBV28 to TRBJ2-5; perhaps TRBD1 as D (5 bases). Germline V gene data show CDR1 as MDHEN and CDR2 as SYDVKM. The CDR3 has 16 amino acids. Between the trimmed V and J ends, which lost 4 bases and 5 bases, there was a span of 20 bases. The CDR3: CASSSPRFSGWETQYF. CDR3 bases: TGTGCCAGCAGTTCCCCGCGGTTTTCAGGGTGGGAGACCCAGTACTTC.

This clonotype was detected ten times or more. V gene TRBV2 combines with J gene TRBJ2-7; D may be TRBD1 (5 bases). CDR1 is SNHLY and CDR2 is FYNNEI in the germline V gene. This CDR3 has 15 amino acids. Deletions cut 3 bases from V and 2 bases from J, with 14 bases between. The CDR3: CASSEAGHETYEQYF. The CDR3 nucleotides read TGTGCCAGCAGTGAGGCAGGGCACGAAACCTACGAGCAGTACTTC. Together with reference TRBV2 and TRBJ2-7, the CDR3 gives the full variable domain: EPEVTQTPSHQVTQMGQEVILRCVPISNHLYFYWYRQILGQKVEFLVSFYNNEISEKSEIFDDQFSVERPDGSNFTLKIRSTKLEDSAMYFCASSEAGHETYEQYFGPGTRLTVT.

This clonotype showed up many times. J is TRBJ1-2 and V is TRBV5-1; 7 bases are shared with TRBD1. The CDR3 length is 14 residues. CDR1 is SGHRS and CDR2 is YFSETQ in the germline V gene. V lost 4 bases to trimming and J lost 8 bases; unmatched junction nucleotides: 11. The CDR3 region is CASSIGDRKTGYTF. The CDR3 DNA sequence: TGCGCCAGCAGCATAGGGGACAGAAAGACGGGCTACACCTTC.

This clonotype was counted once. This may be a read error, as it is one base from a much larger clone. The CDR3, as DNA: TGTGTCAGCAGTGCCTGGGACACCCATCAGCCCCAGCATTTT. This encodes CVSSAWDTHQPQHF. The rearrangement links TRBV28 to TRBJ1-5, with D perhaps TRBD1 (6 bases). The CDR3 is 14 amino acids. The germline V gene encodes CDR1 MDHEN and CDR2 SYDVKM. The entire variable domain, with the rest obtained from reference TRBV28 and TRBJ1-5, is as follows: DVKVTQSSRYLVKRTGEKVFLECVQDMDHENMFWYRQDPGLGLRLIYFSYDVKMKEKGDIPEGYSVSREKKERFSLILESASTNQTSMYLCVSSAWDTHQPQHFGDGTRLSIL.

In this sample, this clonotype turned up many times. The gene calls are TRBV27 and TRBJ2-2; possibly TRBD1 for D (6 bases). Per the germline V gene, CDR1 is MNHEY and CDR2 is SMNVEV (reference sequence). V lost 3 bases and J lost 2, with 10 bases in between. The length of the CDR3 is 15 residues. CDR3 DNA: TGTGCCAGCAGTTTCGACAGGCCTAACACCGGGGAGCTGTTTTTT. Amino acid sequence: CASSFDRPNTGELFF.

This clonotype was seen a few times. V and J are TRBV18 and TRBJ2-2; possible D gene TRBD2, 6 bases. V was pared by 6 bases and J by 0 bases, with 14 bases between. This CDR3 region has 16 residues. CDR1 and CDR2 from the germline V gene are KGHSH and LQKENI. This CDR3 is CASSRATGANTGELFF. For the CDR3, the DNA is TGTGCCAGCTCGCGGGCAACGGGGGCGAACACCGGGGAGCTGTTTTTT.

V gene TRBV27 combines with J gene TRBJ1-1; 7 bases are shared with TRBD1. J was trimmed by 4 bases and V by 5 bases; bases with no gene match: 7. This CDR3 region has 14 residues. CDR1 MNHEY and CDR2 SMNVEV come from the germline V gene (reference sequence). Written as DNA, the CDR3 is TGTGCCAGCAGTCCCTGGGAGGGGGCCACTGAAGCTTTCTTT. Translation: CASSPWEGATEAFF.

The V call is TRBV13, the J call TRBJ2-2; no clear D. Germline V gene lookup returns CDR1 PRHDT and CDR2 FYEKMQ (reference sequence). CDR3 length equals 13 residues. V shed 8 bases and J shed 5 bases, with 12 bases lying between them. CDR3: CASHVRWTGELFF. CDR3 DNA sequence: TGTGCCAGCCACGTAAGGTGGACCGGGGAGCTGTTTTTT. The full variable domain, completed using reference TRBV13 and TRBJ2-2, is AAGVIQSPRHLIKEKRETATLKCYPIPRHDTVYWYQQGPGQDPQFLISFYEKMQSDKGSIPDRFSAQQFSDYHSELNMSSLELGDSALYFCASHVRWTGELFFGEGSRLTVL.

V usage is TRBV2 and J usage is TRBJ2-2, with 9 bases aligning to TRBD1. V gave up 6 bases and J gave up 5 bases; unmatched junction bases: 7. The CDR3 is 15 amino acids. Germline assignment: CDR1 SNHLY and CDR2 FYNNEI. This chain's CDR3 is CASRLWDRATGELFF. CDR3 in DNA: TGTGCCAGCAGGCTCTGGGACAGGGCGACCGGGGAGCTGTTTTTT. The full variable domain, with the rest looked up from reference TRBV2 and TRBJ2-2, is EPEVTQTPSHQVTQMGQEVILRCVPISNHLYFYWYRQILGQKVEFLVSFYNNEISEKSEIFDDQFSVERPDGSNFTLKIRSTKLEDSAMYFCASRLWDRATGELFFGEGSRLTVL.

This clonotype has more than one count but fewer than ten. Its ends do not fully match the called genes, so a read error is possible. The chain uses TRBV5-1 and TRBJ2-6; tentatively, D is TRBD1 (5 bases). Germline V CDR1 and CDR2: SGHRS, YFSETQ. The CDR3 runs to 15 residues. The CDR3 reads CASSYDSSGADVLTF. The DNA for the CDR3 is TGCGCCAGCAGCTACGACAGCTCTGGGGCCGACGTCCTGACTTTC.

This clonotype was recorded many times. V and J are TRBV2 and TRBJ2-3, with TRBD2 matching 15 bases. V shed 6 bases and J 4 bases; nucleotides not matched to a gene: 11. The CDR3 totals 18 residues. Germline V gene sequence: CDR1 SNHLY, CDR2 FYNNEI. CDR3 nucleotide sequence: TGTGCCAGCAGGGGGTGGACTAGCGGGAGGGCCTTGTCAGATACGCAGTATTTT. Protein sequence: CASRGWTSGRALSDTQYF.

CDR3 residues: CATSRVGTGSYEQYF. In DNA, the CDR3 is TGTGCCACCAGCAGAGTCGGGACAGGGAGCTACGAGCAGTACTTC. The chain uses TRBV15 and TRBJ2-7; 9 bases line up with TRBD1. The CDR3 length is 15 residues. Germline assignment: CDR1 LNHNV and CDR2 YYDKDF (reference sequence). V trimming: 1 base; J trimming: 3 bases; junction bases outside the gene matches: 4.

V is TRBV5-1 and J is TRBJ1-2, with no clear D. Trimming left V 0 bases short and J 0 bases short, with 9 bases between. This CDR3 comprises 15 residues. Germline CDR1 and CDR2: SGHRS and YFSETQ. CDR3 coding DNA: TGCGCCAGCAGCTTGGAACCGGCATCTAACTATGGCTACACCTTC. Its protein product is CASSLEPASNYGYTF.

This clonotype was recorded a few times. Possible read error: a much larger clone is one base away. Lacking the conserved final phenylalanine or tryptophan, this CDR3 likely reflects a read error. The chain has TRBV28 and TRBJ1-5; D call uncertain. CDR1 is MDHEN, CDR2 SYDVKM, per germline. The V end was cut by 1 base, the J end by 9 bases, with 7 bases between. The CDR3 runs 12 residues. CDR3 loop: CASSLSVRPQHS. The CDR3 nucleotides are TGTGCCAGCAGTTTATCGGTGCGGCCCCAGCATTCT.

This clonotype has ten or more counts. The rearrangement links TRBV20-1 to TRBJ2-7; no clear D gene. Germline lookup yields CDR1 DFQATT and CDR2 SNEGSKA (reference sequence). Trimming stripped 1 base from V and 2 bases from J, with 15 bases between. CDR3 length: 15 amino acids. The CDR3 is CSARGSPAPTYEQYF. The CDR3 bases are TGCAGTGCTAGAGGTTCCCCCGCACCGACCTACGAGCAGTACTTC.

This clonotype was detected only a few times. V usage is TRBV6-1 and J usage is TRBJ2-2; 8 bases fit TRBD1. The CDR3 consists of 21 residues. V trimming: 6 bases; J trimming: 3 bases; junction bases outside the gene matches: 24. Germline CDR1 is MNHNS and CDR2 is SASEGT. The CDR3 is CASSLAWAARGRLSDTGELFF. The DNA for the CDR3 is TGTGCCAGCAGCTTAGCTTGGGCGGCCAGGGGGCGATTAAGCGACACCGGGGAGCTGTTTTTT.